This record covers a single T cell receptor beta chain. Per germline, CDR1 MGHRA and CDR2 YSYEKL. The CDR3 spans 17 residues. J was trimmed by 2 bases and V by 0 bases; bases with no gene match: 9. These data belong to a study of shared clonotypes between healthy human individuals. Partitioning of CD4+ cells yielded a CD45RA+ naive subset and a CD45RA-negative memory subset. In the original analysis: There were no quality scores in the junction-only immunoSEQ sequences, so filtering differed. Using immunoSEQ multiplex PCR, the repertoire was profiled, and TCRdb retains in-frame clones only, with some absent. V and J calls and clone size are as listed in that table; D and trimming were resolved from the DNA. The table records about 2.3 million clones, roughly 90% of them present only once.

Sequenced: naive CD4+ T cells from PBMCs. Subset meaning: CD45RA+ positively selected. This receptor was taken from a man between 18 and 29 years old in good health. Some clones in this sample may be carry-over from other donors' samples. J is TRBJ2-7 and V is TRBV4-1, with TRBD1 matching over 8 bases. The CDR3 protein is CASSQDPVGTGTYEQYF. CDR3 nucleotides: TGCGCCAGCAGCCAAGATCCGGTCGGGACAGGAACCTACGAGCAGTACTTC.